This T cell receptor beta chain is from a study of cytomegalovirus exposure and HLA in healthy donors. It was with 60 Vbeta and 13 Jbeta primers that the PCR ran. Produced via immunoSEQ multiplex PCR; TCRdb's table is partial and in-frame only. The table shows about 140,000 clones, with approximately 73% occurring only once. The germline V gene has CDR1 SNHLY and CDR2 FYNNEI. V was trimmed by 10 bases and J by 4 bases, leaving 14 bases between them. The CDR3 contains 14 residues. This clonotype originated in a man under 40 in good health and CMV-seropositive. The V and J genes are TRBV2 and TRBJ2-6; the D gene is possibly TRBD1 (6 bases). The sequenced material came from PBMCs. This chain's CDR3 is CAKQGHVGANVLTF. CDR3 nucleotides: TGTGCCAAACAGGGTCACGTAGGGGCCAACGTCCTGACTTTC.